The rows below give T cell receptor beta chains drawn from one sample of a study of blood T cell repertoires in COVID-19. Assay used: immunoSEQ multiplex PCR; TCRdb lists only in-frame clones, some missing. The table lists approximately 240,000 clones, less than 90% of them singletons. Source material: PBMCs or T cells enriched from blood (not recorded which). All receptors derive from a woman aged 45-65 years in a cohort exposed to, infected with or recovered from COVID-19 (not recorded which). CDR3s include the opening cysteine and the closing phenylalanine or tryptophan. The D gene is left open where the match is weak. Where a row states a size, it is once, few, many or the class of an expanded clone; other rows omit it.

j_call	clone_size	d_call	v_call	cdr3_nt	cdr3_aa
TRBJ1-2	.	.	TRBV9	TGTGCCAGCAGCCCCCTTAGACACCCTAACTATGGCTACACCTTC	CASSPLRHPNYGYTF
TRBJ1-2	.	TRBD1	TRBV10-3	TGTGCCATCAGTCGACAGGGGGACTATGGCTACACCTTC	CAISRQGDYGYTF
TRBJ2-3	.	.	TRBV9	TGTGCCAGCAGTTCTACCCGGGACATCTCTCGCACAGATACGCAGTATTTT	CASSSTRDISRTDTQYF
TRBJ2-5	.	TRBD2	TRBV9	TGTGCCAGCAGCGTAGCGGGGGGGCGGGAGGAGACCCAGTACTTC	CASSVAGGREETQYF
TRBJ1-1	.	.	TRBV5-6	TGTGCCAGCAGACCGGATATGACAGCTACTGAAGCTTTCTTT	CASRPDMTATEAFF
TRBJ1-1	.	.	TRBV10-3	TGTGCCATCAGTGAGTCCGGCAGGTCAAGGGGCACTGAAGCTTTCTTT	CAISESGRSRGTEAFF
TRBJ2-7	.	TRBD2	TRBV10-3	TGTGCCGTTCGACTAGCGCCCTCCTACGAGCAGTACTTC	CAVRLAPSYEQYF
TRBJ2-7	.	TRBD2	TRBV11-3	TGTGCCAGCAGCTCCACGGGGAGGGGCTACGAGCAGTACTTC	CASSSTGRGYEQYF
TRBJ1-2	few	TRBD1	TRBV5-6	TGTGCCAGCAGCTTTCACGTCAGGGGGCGCGGCTACACCTTC	CASSFHVRGRGYTF
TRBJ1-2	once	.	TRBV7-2	TGTGCCAGCAGCCCTACAGGCTCCCTGAACTATGGCTACACCTTC	CASSPTGSLNYGYTF
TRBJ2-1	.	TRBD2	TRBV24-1	TGTGCCACCAGGGGACACGGGAGGGAGGGTGAGCAGTTCTTC	CATRGHGREGEQFF
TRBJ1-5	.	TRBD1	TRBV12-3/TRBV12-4	TGTGCCAGCACCGGGACAGGGGTCCAGCCCCAGCATTTT	CASTGTGVQPQHF
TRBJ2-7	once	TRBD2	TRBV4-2	TGTGCCAGCAGCCAAGATGGGGCACTAGCGGAACCGGGCTACGAGCAGTACTTC	CASSQDGALAEPGYEQYF
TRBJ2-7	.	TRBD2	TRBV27	TGTGCCAGCAGTTTATCTGCGGGGGACGTCGGAACCTACGAGCAGTACTTC	CASSLSAGDVGTYEQYF
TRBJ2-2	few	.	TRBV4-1	TGCGCCAGCAGCCAAGTGTTTAAGCAGGGCCTCGGGGAGCTGTTTTTT	CASSQVFKQGLGELFF
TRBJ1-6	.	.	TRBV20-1	TGCAGTGCTAGTGGACAACAGGCTAGTAATTCACCCCTCCACTTT	CSASGQQASNSPLHF
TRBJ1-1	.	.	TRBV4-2	TGTGCCAGCAGCCTCGGTAAGGGAGGAGACACTGAAGCTTTCTTT	CASSLGKGGDTEAFF
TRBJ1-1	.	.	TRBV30	TGTGCCTGGAGTAGCCAGGGATGGACTGAAGCTTTCTTT	CAWSSQGWTEAFF
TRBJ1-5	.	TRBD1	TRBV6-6	TGTGCCAGCAGCCACCGAGACAGGGGATCAAATCAGCCCCAGCATTTT	CASSHRDRGSNQPQHF
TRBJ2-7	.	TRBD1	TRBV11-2	TGTGCCAGTTCGAGGGGGCTGACCTACGAGCAGTACTTC	CASSRGLTYEQYF
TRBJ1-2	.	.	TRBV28	TGTGCCGGCCGAGGTTGGAGGGAAACTAACTATGGCTACACCTTC	CAGRGWRETNYGYTF
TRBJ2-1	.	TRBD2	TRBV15	TGTGCCACCACCCGGACTAGCGGGGATGAGCAGTTCTTC	CATTRTSGDEQFF
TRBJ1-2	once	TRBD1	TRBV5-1	TGCGCCAGCAGCTGGGACAGGGATCCTCTTGGCTACACCTTC	CASSWDRDPLGYTF
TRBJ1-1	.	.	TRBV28	TGTGCCACTACGGCGACTGACAGTACGAACACTGAAGCTTTCTTT	CATTATDSTNTEAFF
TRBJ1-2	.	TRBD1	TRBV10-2	TGCGCCAGCAGTGATTCGAGGGGGCAAGGCTACACCTTC	CASSDSRGQGYTF
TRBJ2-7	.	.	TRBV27	TGTGCCAGCAGTCCTCAGCCCCCCAGACGGGGTGGAAGAGACGAGCAGTACTTC	CASSPQPPRRGGRDEQYF
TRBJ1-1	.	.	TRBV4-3	TGCGCCAGCAGCCAAGGGCACAACACTGAAGCTTTCTTT	CASSQGHNTEAFF
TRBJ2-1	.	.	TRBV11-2	TGTGCCAGCAGCTTAGAAGGGGGGGCCAGCAGCCCTTCCTACAATGAGCAGTTCTTC	CASSLEGGASSPSYNEQFF
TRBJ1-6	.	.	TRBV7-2	TGTGCCAGCAGCCTATCCCTCCGGGGGGGGAGTAATTCACCCCTCCACTTT	CASSLSLRGGSNSPLHF
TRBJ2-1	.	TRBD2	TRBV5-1	TGCGCCAGCAGCTTGGCCGGGACTAGCGGGGGGAGCTCCTACAATGAGCAGTTCTTC	CASSLAGTSGGSSYNEQFF
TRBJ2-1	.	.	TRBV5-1	TGCGCCAGCAGCTTGGCCCGGCAGGGTATAGGCTCCTACAATGAGCAGTTCTTC	CASSLARQGIGSYNEQFF
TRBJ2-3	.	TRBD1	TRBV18	TGTGCCAGCTCACCACCGCCAGGGGGTACGCAGTATTTT	CASSPPPGGTQYF
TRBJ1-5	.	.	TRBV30	TGTGCCTGGAGTCCATGGGACACCGAGGGGATTCAGCCCCAGCATTTT	CAWSPWDTEGIQPQHF
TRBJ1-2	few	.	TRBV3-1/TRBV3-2	TGTGCCAGCAGCCTCTACGTACGGGGTGGCTACACCTTC	CASSLYVRGGYTF
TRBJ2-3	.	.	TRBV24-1	TGTGCCACCAGTGATTGGCGTAGCGCCCGGACAGATACGCAGTATTTT	CATSDWRSARTDTQYF
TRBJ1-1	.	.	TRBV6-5	TGTGCCAGCAGTTACTGGCCCCAGGGCCCCGAAACTGAAGCTTTCTTT	CASSYWPQGPETEAFF
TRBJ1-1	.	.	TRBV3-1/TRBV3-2	TGTGCCAGCAGCCCTGGCCTGAACACTGAAGCTTTCTTT	CASSPGLNTEAFF
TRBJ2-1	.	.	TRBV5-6	TGTGCCAGCAGCTGGGGCTTGTGGGGAAGCTCCTACAATGAGCAGTTCTTC	CASSWGLWGSSYNEQFF
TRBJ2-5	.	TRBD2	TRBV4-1	TGCGCCAGCAGCCAGGGGCTAGCGGGGGGGCCAGAGACCCAGTACTTC	CASSQGLAGGPETQYF
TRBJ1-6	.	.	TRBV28	TGTGCCAGCAGCCTTGGAGGGGCCAATTCACCCCTCCACTTT	CASSLGGANSPLHF
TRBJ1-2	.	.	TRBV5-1	TGCGCCAGCAGCTTCTCCGCCGGGATCTATGGCTACACCTTC	CASSFSAGIYGYTF
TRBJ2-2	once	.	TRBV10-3	TGTGCCACCAAAGGGTCACTAGCGAACACCGGGGAGCTGTTTTTT	CATKGSLANTGELFF
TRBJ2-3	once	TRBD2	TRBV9	TGTGCCAGCAGCCCGCGGGGGGGCCGTGGCACAGATACGCAGTATTTT	CASSPRGGRGTDTQYF
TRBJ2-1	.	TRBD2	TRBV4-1	TGCGCCAGCAGCCATGGGACTAGCAATGCCTACAATGAGCAGTTCTTC	CASSHGTSNAYNEQFF
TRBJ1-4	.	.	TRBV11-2	TGTGCCAGCAGCTTTACGGACAGAAGTAATGAAAAACTGTTTTTT	CASSFTDRSNEKLFF
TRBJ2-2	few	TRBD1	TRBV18	TGTGCCAGCTCACCTCAGCACAGGGGGAACACCGGGGAGCTGTTTTTT	CASSPQHRGNTGELFF
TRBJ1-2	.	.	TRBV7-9	TGTGCCAGCAGCTTAGCAGGTCGGAGGGGATGGGGCTACACCTTC	CASSLAGRRGWGYTF
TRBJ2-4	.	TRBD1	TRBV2	TGTGCCAGCAGTTCGGACAGGGACAGCATTCAGTACTTC	CASSSDRDSIQYF